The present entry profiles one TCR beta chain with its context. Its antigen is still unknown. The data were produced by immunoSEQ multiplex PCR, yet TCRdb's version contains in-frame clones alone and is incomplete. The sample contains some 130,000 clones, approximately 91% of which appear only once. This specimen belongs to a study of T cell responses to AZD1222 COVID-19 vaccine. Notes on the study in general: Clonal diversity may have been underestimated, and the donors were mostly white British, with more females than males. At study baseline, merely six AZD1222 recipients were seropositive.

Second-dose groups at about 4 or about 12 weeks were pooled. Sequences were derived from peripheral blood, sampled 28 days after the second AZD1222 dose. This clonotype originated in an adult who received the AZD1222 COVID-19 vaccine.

CDR3 DNA sequence: TGTGCCAGCAGCGAGAGGGGGACAGGGTTTGTTAATGATTACTATGGCTACACCTTC. Its translation is CASSERGTGFVNDYYGYTF. The V gene is TRBV9, the J gene TRBJ1-2; 9 bases are a match to TRBD1. Germline values: CDR1 SGDLS, CDR2 YYNGEE. This CDR3 contains 19 residues. V shed 3 bases, J shed 3 bases, and the junction held 18 bases outside the gene matches.